These T cell receptor beta chains were read from a single sample in a study of response to subunit inactivated influenza vaccine. TCRdb passed the RT-PCR reads through MiXCR, listing each CDR3 protein once. Among under 550,000 distinct CDR3 sequences listed, 6.5% to 8% were seen once. Here the sequenced sample was PBMCs from blood, taken 23 to 25 months after vaccination. The receptors come from a man aged 45-69 years who received an inactivated influenza vaccine. CDR3s include the opening cysteine and the closing phenylalanine or tryptophan. The order of the fields is V gene, J gene, clone size, D gene, CDR3 DNA, CDR3 protein. D genes are given only for firm matches. For some rows the clone size is stated as once, few or many, or as a class when expanded; others skip it.

v_gene: TRBV5-8; j_gene: TRBJ2-3; abundance: many; d_gene: NA; CDR3nt: TGTGCCAGCTGGGTGCGGATTCAAAACACAGATACGCAGTATTTT; CDR3aa: CASWVRIQNTDTQYF
v_gene: TRBV6-1; j_gene: TRBJ2-7; abundance: few; d_gene: NA; CDR3nt: TGTGCCAGCAAAACTCACCTATCGTCTGACGAGCAGTACTTC; CDR3aa: CASKTHLSSDEQYF
v_gene: TRBV10-3; j_gene: TRBJ2-5; abundance: many; d_gene: NA; CDR3nt: TGTGCCATCAGTGAGGGGGGATATCAAGAGACCCAGTACTTC; CDR3aa: CAISEGGYQETQYF
v_gene: TRBV29-1; j_gene: TRBJ2-3; abundance: many; d_gene: TRBD1; CDR3nt: TGCAGCGTAGCCCAGGGGGCGTCAATAGATACGCAGTATTTT; CDR3aa: CSVAQGASIDTQYF
v_gene: TRBV7-9; j_gene: TRBJ1-1; abundance: NA; d_gene: NA; CDR3nt: TGTGCCAGCAGCTTATTTAGGGGAATGAACACTGAAGCTTTCTTT; CDR3aa: CASSLFRGMNTEAFF
v_gene: TRBV6-6; j_gene: TRBJ2-5; abundance: many; d_gene: NA; CDR3nt: TGTGCCAGCAGTTACTACAAGACCCAGTACTTC; CDR3aa: CASSYYKTQYF
v_gene: TRBV6-4; j_gene: TRBJ2-2; abundance: NA; d_gene: NA; CDR3nt: TGTGCCAGCAGTGAACAGGACACCGGGGAGCTGTTTTTT; CDR3aa: CASSEQDTGELFF
v_gene: TRBV7-2; j_gene: TRBJ2-5; abundance: few; d_gene: TRBD1; CDR3nt: TGTGCCAGCAGCAAACAGGGGGCGAGCGTGGGGGAGACCCAGTACTTC; CDR3aa: CASSKQGASVGETQYF
v_gene: TRBV9; j_gene: TRBJ2-4; abundance: NA; d_gene: TRBD2; CDR3nt: TGTGCCAGCAGCCCCAGGACTAGTTTTGGGAGGGACATTCAGTACTTC; CDR3aa: CASSPRTSFGRDIQYF
v_gene: TRBV4-1; j_gene: TRBJ2-1; abundance: many; d_gene: TRBD1; CDR3nt: TGCGCCAGCAGCCAACAGGACAGGGTCAATGAGCAGTTCTTC; CDR3aa: CASSQQDRVNEQFF
v_gene: TRBV5-1; j_gene: TRBJ1-1; abundance: many; d_gene: NA; CDR3nt: TGCGCCAGCAGCCCTAGAATGTTTGGCACTGAAGCTTTCTTT; CDR3aa: CASSPRMFGTEAFF
v_gene: TRBV5-1; j_gene: TRBJ2-1; abundance: few; d_gene: NA; CDR3nt: TGCGCCAGCAGCCCTGGGGGTGGTCCAAGCTCCTACAATGAGCAGTTCTTC; CDR3aa: CASSPGGGPSSYNEQFF
v_gene: TRBV3-1; j_gene: TRBJ1-3; abundance: NA; d_gene: NA; CDR3nt: TGTGCCAGCAGCCACCTAAGCCGAAGCTCTGGAAACACCATATATTTT; CDR3aa: CASSHLSRSSGNTIYF
v_gene: TRBV9; j_gene: TRBJ2-1; abundance: NA; d_gene: NA; CDR3nt: TGTGCCAGCAGCGTATACGATGAGCAGTTCTTC; CDR3aa: CASSVYDEQFF
v_gene: TRBV2; j_gene: TRBJ1-2; abundance: few; d_gene: NA; CDR3nt: TGTGCCAGCAGGTGGGGCAGGGACGATGGCTACACCTTC; CDR3aa: CASRWGRDDGYTF
v_gene: TRBV5-6; j_gene: TRBJ1-1; abundance: many; d_gene: NA; CDR3nt: TGTGCCAGCAGCTTGGCGACCTTGAACACTGAAGCTTTCTTT; CDR3aa: CASSLATLNTEAFF
v_gene: TRBV4-1; j_gene: TRBJ1-2; abundance: many; d_gene: NA; CDR3nt: TGCGCCAGCAGCCAATCCCAGCAGGGACGAGGCTATGGCTACACCTTC; CDR3aa: CASSQSQQGRGYGYTF
v_gene: TRBV3-1; j_gene: TRBJ2-5; abundance: few; d_gene: NA; CDR3nt: TGTGCCAGCAGGCGTACAGGGTACCAAGAGACCCAGTACTTC; CDR3aa: CASRRTGYQETQYF
v_gene: TRBV10-3; j_gene: TRBJ2-5; abundance: NA; d_gene: NA; CDR3nt: TGTGCCATCAGTGATAGGCGGTCCACTGTTCAAGAGACCCAGTACTTC; CDR3aa: CAISDRRSTVQETQYF
v_gene: TRBV4-1; j_gene: TRBJ1-2; abundance: many; d_gene: NA; CDR3nt: TGCGCCAGCAGCCAAGTAGACGACAGTGGTAACTATGGCTACACCTTC; CDR3aa: CASSQVDDSGNYGYTF
v_gene: TRBV10-2; j_gene: TRBJ2-1; abundance: few; d_gene: NA; CDR3nt: TGCGCCAGCAGTTCCTGGCCCCAGGGGATAGGTGAGCAGTTCTTC; CDR3aa: CASSSWPQGIGEQFF
v_gene: TRBV4-1; j_gene: TRBJ2-3; abundance: once; d_gene: NA; CDR3nt: TGCGCCAGCAGCCAATCTTCCATAGGAGCAGATACGCAGTATTTT; CDR3aa: CASSQSSIGADTQYF
v_gene: TRBV12-3/TRBV12-4; j_gene: TRBJ2-3; abundance: NA; d_gene: TRBD2; CDR3nt: TGTGCCAGCAGTGCCCCCCCGGGACTAGCGGACACAGATACGCAGTATTTT; CDR3aa: CASSAPPGLADTDTQYF
v_gene: TRBV29-1; j_gene: TRBJ2-2; abundance: many; d_gene: NA; CDR3nt: TGCAGCGTTGAGAAAGGGACCGGGGAGCTGTTTTTT; CDR3aa: CSVEKGTGELFF
v_gene: TRBV4-1; j_gene: TRBJ2-3; abundance: NA; d_gene: TRBD2; CDR3nt: TGCGCCAGCAGCCAACTGGGGACTAGTGCAGATACGCAGTATTTT; CDR3aa: CASSQLGTSADTQYF
v_gene: TRBV24-1; j_gene: TRBJ1-2; abundance: many; d_gene: NA; CDR3nt: TGTGCCACCAGTGATCCTCACTCCCGTTATGGCTACACCTTC; CDR3aa: CATSDPHSRYGYTF
v_gene: TRBV6-5; j_gene: TRBJ2-7; abundance: few; d_gene: TRBD2; CDR3nt: TGTGCCAGCAGTTACTCGATCGGCGGGGGACTAGCGACCTTGGAGCAGTACTTC; CDR3aa: CASSYSIGGGLATLEQYF
v_gene: TRBV7-8; j_gene: TRBJ1-1; abundance: many; d_gene: NA; CDR3nt: TGTGCCAGCAGCTTAGCCAGACGGACCGCTTTCTTT; CDR3aa: CASSLARRTAFF
v_gene: TRBV11-2; j_gene: TRBJ1-1; abundance: many; d_gene: TRBD1; CDR3nt: TGTGCCAGCAGCTTAGCAGGGGGCCTGAACACTGAAGCTTTCTTT; CDR3aa: CASSLAGGLNTEAFF
v_gene: TRBV12-3/TRBV12-4; j_gene: TRBJ2-7; abundance: NA; d_gene: TRBD2; CDR3nt: TGTGCCAGCAGTTTAATGGGACTAGCGGCATCCGAGCAGTACTTC; CDR3aa: CASSLMGLAASEQYF
v_gene: TRBV6-2/TRBV6-3; j_gene: TRBJ1-1; abundance: few; d_gene: TRBD1; CDR3nt: TGTGCCAGCAGTTCCTCGCGACAGGGGTTTGGAACTGAAGCTTTCTTT; CDR3aa: CASSSSRQGFGTEAFF
v_gene: TRBV5-1; j_gene: TRBJ2-3; abundance: few; d_gene: NA; CDR3nt: TGCGCCAGCAGCTCGGACTCAGGGTTTCCAGATACGCAGTATTTT; CDR3aa: CASSSDSGFPDTQYF
v_gene: TRBV5-1; j_gene: TRBJ2-2; abundance: many; d_gene: NA; CDR3nt: TGCGCCAGCAAGACTAGTGTAGGGCGCACCGGGGAGCTGTTTTTT; CDR3aa: CASKTSVGRTGELFF
v_gene: TRBV7-9; j_gene: TRBJ1-5; abundance: few; d_gene: NA; CDR3nt: TGTGCCAGCAGCTTAACAGGGCAAGGGCCCCAGCATTTT; CDR3aa: CASSLTGQGPQHF
v_gene: TRBV6-1; j_gene: TRBJ2-7; abundance: many; d_gene: NA; CDR3nt: TGTGCCAGCAGGGTCTTGGGGGGACCCGAGCAGTACTTC; CDR3aa: CASRVLGGPEQYF
v_gene: TRBV10-3; j_gene: TRBJ2-5; abundance: NA; d_gene: TRBD1; CDR3nt: TGTGCCATCAGTGAGACAGGGGGCCAAGAGACCCAGTACTTC; CDR3aa: CAISETGGQETQYF
v_gene: TRBV12-3/TRBV12-4; j_gene: TRBJ1-2; abundance: many; d_gene: TRBD1; CDR3nt: TGTGCCAGCAGTTTAGCGGGACAGGGTTTTGCCTACACCTTC; CDR3aa: CASSLAGQGFAYTF
v_gene: TRBV20-1; j_gene: TRBJ2-3; abundance: NA; d_gene: TRBD2; CDR3nt: TGCAGTGCTAGAGATTTCCGGGGGGGCACAGATACGCAGTATTTT; CDR3aa: CSARDFRGGTDTQYF
v_gene: TRBV11-3; j_gene: TRBJ2-3; abundance: NA; d_gene: NA; CDR3nt: TGTGCCAGCAAACCGACAGACACAGATACGCAGTATTTT; CDR3aa: CASKPTDTDTQYF
v_gene: TRBV5-5; j_gene: TRBJ2-6; abundance: many; d_gene: TRBD1; CDR3nt: TGTGCCAGCGGACGACAGGGCTCGGGGGCCAACGTCCTGACTTTC; CDR3aa: CASGRQGSGANVLTF
v_gene: TRBV20-1; j_gene: TRBJ2-3; abundance: NA; d_gene: NA; CDR3nt: TGCAGTGCTACACCCTATGAGCGGGCAGGTTTTGGAGATACGCAGTATTTT; CDR3aa: CSATPYERAGFGDTQYF
v_gene: TRBV6-2/TRBV6-3; j_gene: TRBJ2-2; abundance: many; d_gene: NA; CDR3nt: TGTGCCAGCAGAGATGACTCGAACACCGGGGAGCTGTTTTTT; CDR3aa: CASRDDSNTGELFF
v_gene: TRBV6-1; j_gene: TRBJ1-6; abundance: NA; d_gene: TRBD1; CDR3nt: TGTGCCAGCAGTAGACAGGGATCTTCGGGTTCACCCCTCCACTTT; CDR3aa: CASSRQGSSGSPLHF
v_gene: TRBV5-5; j_gene: TRBJ2-3; abundance: few; d_gene: NA; CDR3nt: TGTGCCAGCAGCCAGCTCGACGGACGCACAGATACGCAGTATTTT; CDR3aa: CASSQLDGRTDTQYF
v_gene: TRBV6-2/TRBV6-3; j_gene: TRBJ1-2; abundance: NA; d_gene: NA; CDR3nt: TGTGCCAGCAGTCCGTTGGGTAGCGGCTACACCTTC; CDR3aa: CASSPLGSGYTF
v_gene: TRBV7-2; j_gene: TRBJ2-7; abundance: few; d_gene: TRBD2; CDR3nt: TGTGCCAGCAGCTTCGGGACTAGCGGGGGGGAGCAGTACTTC; CDR3aa: CASSFGTSGGEQYF
v_gene: TRBV27; j_gene: TRBJ2-7; abundance: many; d_gene: TRBD1; CDR3nt: TGTGCCAGCAGTAGACAGGGGAGAGGGTCCTACGAGCAGTACTTC; CDR3aa: CASSRQGRGSYEQYF
v_gene: TRBV5-6; j_gene: TRBJ2-1; abundance: NA; d_gene: NA; CDR3nt: TGTGCCAGCAGCCCCGCCCTCTACTACAATGAGCAGTTCTTC; CDR3aa: CASSPALYYNEQFF